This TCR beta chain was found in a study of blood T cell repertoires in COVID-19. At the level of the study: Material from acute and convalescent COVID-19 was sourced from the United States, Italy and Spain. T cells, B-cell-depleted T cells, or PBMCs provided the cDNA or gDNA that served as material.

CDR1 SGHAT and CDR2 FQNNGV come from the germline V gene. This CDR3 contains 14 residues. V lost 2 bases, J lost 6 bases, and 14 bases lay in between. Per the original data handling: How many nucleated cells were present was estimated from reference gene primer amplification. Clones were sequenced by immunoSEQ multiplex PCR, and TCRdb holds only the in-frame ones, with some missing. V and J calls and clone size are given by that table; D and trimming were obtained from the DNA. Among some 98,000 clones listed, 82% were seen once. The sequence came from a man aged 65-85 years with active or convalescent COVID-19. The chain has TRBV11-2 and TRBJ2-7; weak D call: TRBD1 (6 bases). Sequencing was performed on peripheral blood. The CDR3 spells CASSLFEGGTEQYF. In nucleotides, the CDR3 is TGTGCCAGCAGCTTATTTGAAGGGGGTACCGAGCAGTACTTC.